These 21 T cell receptor beta chains were all obtained from the same sample, sequenced in a study of radiotherapy plus CTLA-4 blockade in lung cancer. Using immunoSEQ multiplex PCR, the repertoire was profiled, and TCRdb retains in-frame clones only, with some absent. The sample includes approximately 85,000 clones, about 80% seen only once; the top ten take about 15%. The specimen comprised peripheral blood, sampled from a patient treated with radiotherapy plus ipilimumab. Every receptor here comes from a human donor with non-small cell lung cancer that progressed on radiotherapy plus ipilimumab.

The V and J genes are TRBV4-3 and TRBJ2-7; D might be TRBD1 (6 bases). Trimming stripped 0 bases from V and 6 bases from J, with 12 bases between. The germline V gene encodes CDR1 LGHNA and CDR2 YSLEER. CDR3 length equals 14 residues. CDR3 sequence reads: CASSQDTGFGEQYF. CDR3 bases: TGCGCCAGCAGCCAAGATACAGGGTTCGGCGAGCAGTACTTC.

V usage is TRBV9 and J usage is TRBJ2-1; D call uncertain. V gave up 3 bases and J gave up 10 bases, with 14 bases separating them. CDR3 length: 13 residues. The germline CDR1 and CDR2 sequences are SGDLS and YYNGEE. The CDR3 DNA sequence: TGTGCCAGCAGCGGCTCCCGCACCGGCGAGCAGTTCTTC. This codes for CASSGSRTGEQFF.

The table lists this clone with a count of one. The chain recombines TRBV19 with TRBJ1-2; 7 bases are a match to TRBD1. J was trimmed by 0 bases and V by 5 bases; bases with no gene match: 6. The CDR3 is 15 amino acids. Germline loops: CDR1 LNHDA, CDR2 SQIVND (reference sequence). CDR3 nucleotides: TGTGCCAGTAGTCCAGAGACAGGGACTAACTATGGCTACACCTTC. Amino acid sequence: CASSPETGTNYGYTF.

The V gene is TRBV9, the J gene TRBJ2-3; no firm D call. The CDR3 has 16 residues. The V gene lost 4 bases and the J gene lost 0 bases, with 15 bases spanning the gap. From germline, CDR1 is SGDLS and CDR2 YYNGEE. This CDR3 reads CASSPSQLGSTDTQYF. The CDR3 DNA follows: TGTGCCAGCAGCCCCTCCCAACTGGGGAGCACAGATACGCAGTATTTT.

The gene calls are TRBV6-5 and TRBJ2-1; maybe TRBD2 (5 bases). Looked up from germline, CDR1 is MNHEY and CDR2 is SVGAGI. V dropped 0 bases and J dropped 1 base, with 10 bases sitting between them. CDR3 length: 16 amino acids. CDR3 nucleotide sequence: TGTGCCAGCAGTTACTCGCGGGTCCCATCCTACAATGAGCAGTTCTTC. This sequence encodes CASSYSRVPSYNEQFF.

The chain employs TRBV5-4 and TRBJ2-7, with 8 bases that match TRBD1. The germline gives CDR1 SGHNT, CDR2 YYREEE (reference sequence). The J segment lost 4 bases and the V segment lost 3 bases, leaving 6 bases of the junction unmatched. The CDR3 has 14 residues. The CDR3 DNA reads as TGTGCCAGCAGCTCGCAGGGGGCTCAGTACGAGCAGTACTTC. Translation: CASSSQGAQYEQYF.

V and J are TRBV19 and TRBJ1-1; TRBD1 agrees at 8 bases. CDR3 size: 14 residues. V dropped 7 bases and J dropped 2; count of bases not matched to a gene: 6. Germline assignment: CDR1 LNHDA and CDR2 SQIVND (reference sequence). The CDR3, as DNA: TGTGCCAGTATCCGAGACAGGGGAAACACTGAAGCTTTCTTT. It translates to CASIRDRGNTEAFF.

This clone was observed a few times. The CDR3 DNA is TGTGCCAGCAGCTTAGGGAGTAGCGGGGCCACAGATACGCAGTATTTT. Encoded protein: CASSLGSSGATDTQYF. The chain joins TRBV11-3 to TRBJ2-3; 8 bases map to TRBD2. J gave up 2 bases and V 1 base, and 5 bases lay outside the gene matches. This CDR3 has 16 residues. Germline CDR1 SGHNT, CDR2 YENEEA.

This chain connects TRBV9 to TRBJ1-4; no clear D. The CDR3 is made up of 15 amino acids. The V and J ends lost 0 bases and 0 bases respectively, with 6 bases between them. CDR1 SGDLS and CDR2 YYNGEE come from the germline V gene. As DNA, the CDR3 is TGTGCCAGCAGCGTAGTAGATTCAACTAATGAAAAACTGTTTTTT. Amino acid sequence: CASSVVDSTNEKLFF.

The chain couples TRBV5-1 to TRBJ1-6; D unresolved. Germline V CDR1 and CDR2: SGHRS, YFSETQ. Deletions cut 4 bases from V and 5 bases from J, with 10 bases between. This CDR3 is built from 14 residues. Here the CDR3 reads CASSPRQNNSPLHF. CDR3 nucleotide sequence: TGCGCCAGCAGCCCCAGGCAGAATAATTCACCCCTCCACTTT.

The chain carries TRBV10-1 and TRBJ1-2, with D perhaps TRBD1 (6 bases). In germline, CDR1 is WNHNN, CDR2 SYGVQD (reference sequence). This CDR3 has 16 residues. Trimming cost V 7 bases and J 1 base, with 19 bases left between them. The CDR3 protein is CASILPDTGNNYGYTF. Here the CDR3 DNA reads TGCGCCAGCATCCTCCCGGACACAGGGAATAACTATGGCTACACCTTC.

This sequence joins TRBV29-1 and TRBJ1-2; no reliable D call. Germline CDR1 SQVTM, CDR2 ANQGSEA. Between the trimmed V and J ends, which lost 5 bases and 7 bases, there was a span of 14 bases. CDR3 length equals 12 residues. The CDR3 spells CSVHGGSGGYTF. CDR3 nucleotides: TGCAGCGTTCACGGCGGGTCTGGTGGCTACACCTTC.

The chain carries TRBV7-3 and TRBJ2-5; TRBD1 is a possible D gene (5 bases). CDR1 is SGHTA, CDR2 FQGTGA, per germline. V was cut by 1 base and J by 5 bases, with 11 bases left in between. The CDR3 extends over 14 amino acids. CDR3 bases: TGTGCCAGCAGCTTAAAGGCAGGGTTGGAGACCCAGTACTTC. Its translation is CASSLKAGLETQYF.

This chain joins TRBV9 and TRBJ1-1; D ambiguous. The germline CDR1 and CDR2 sequences are SGDLS and YYNGEE. The CDR3 has 17 residues. V lost 0 bases, J lost 3 bases, and 18 bases lay in between. CDR3 bases: TGTGCCAGCAGCGTAGCGGCAGTTGGAACCACCGACACTGAAGCTTTCTTT. This translates into CASSVAAVGTTDTEAFF.

The chain combines TRBV28 with TRBJ2-7; perhaps TRBD1 as D (5 bases). Germline V CDR1 and CDR2: MDHEN, SYDVKM. Trimming shortened V by 4 bases and J by 2 bases, and 12 bases separated the two germline ends. This CDR3 contains 14 residues. CDR3 DNA sequence: TGTGCCAGCAGTTCAACGACAGCTACCTACGAGCAGTACTTC. It specifies CASSSTTATYEQYF.

V gene TRBV6-5 combines with J gene TRBJ2-7, with 10 bases lining up with TRBD1. This CDR3 is built from 14 residues. V gave up 4 bases and J gave up 6 bases; unmatched junction bases: 6. CDR1 and CDR2 from the germline V gene are MNHEY and SVGAGI. CDR3 sequence reads: CASSSTDRGREQYF. For the CDR3, the DNA is TGTGCCAGCAGTTCCACCGACAGGGGGCGCGAGCAGTACTTC.

This clone was seen a few times. The rearrangement links TRBV4-3 to TRBJ2-1; D gene ambiguous. The CDR3 sequence is 15 residues long. V gave up 1 base and J gave up 4 bases, with 11 bases separating them. The germline V gene encodes CDR1 LGHNA and CDR2 YSLEER. The chain's CDR3 is CASSQGPMGYNEQFF. The CDR3 nucleotides are TGCGCCAGCAGCCAAGGACCCATGGGTTACAATGAGCAGTTCTTC.

The chain couples TRBV9 to TRBJ2-1, with 9 bases that match TRBD2. There are 16 residues in the CDR3. V shed 3 bases and J 8 bases; nucleotides not matched to a gene: 12. The germline V gene encodes CDR1 SGDLS and CDR2 YYNGEE. The CDR3 DNA reads TGTGCCAGCAGCGACAGACTAGCGGCCCGCGGCGATGAGCAGTTCTTC. It is translated as CASSDRLAARGDEQFF.

This chain links TRBV11-2 with TRBJ2-5; D is unresolved. The CDR3 is 16 amino acids. CDR1 and CDR2 from the germline V gene are SGHAT and FQNNGV. Trimming removed 5 bases from V and 2 bases from J, with 18 bases in between. The CDR3 spells CASSEISRIGQETQYF. CDR3 coding DNA: TGTGCCAGCAGCGAGATAAGTAGAATAGGGCAAGAGACCCAGTACTTC.

This chain joins TRBV5-1 and TRBJ2-1; D ambiguous. V was clipped by 4 bases and J by 6 bases, with 8 bases between them. The CDR3 extends over 12 amino acids. Germline CDR1 reads SGHRS; CDR2 reads YFSETQ. CDR3 DNA: TGCGCCAGCAGCGTGGCTCTCAATGAGCAGTTCTTC. It specifies CASSVALNEQFF. Drawing the rest from reference TRBV5-1 and TRBJ2-1, the complete variable domain is KAGVTQTPRYLIKTRGQQVTLSCSPISGHRSVSWYQQTPGQGLQFLFEYFSETQRNKGNFPGRFSGRQFSNSRSEMNVSTLELGDSALYLCASSVALNEQFFGPGTRLTVL.

The gene calls are TRBV28 and TRBJ1-2; D is undetermined. Trimming shortened V by 3 bases and J by 7 bases, and 18 bases separated the two germline ends. The V gene's germline CDR1 is MDHEN and CDR2 SYDVKM. CDR3 length: 15 amino acids. This CDR3 reads CASSFAGAPSGGYTF. CDR3 bases: TGTGCCAGCAGTTTCGCAGGCGCTCCTTCTGGTGGCTACACCTTC.